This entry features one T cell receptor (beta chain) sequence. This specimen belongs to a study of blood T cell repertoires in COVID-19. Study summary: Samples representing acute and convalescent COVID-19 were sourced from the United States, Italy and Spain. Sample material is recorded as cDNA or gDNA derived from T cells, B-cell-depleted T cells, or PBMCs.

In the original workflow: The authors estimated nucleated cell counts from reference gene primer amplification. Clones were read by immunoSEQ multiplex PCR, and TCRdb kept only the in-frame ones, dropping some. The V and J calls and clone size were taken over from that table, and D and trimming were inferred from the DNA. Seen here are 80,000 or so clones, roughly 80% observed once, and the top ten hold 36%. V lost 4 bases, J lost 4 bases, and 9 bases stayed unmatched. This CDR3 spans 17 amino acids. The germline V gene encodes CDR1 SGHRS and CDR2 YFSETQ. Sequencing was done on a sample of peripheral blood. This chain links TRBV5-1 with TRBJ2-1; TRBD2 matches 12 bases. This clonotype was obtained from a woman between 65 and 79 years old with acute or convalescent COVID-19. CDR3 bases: TGCGCCAGCAGCAAGAACCCCGGGACTAGCGGGTACAATGAGCAGTTCTTC. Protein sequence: CASSKNPGTSGYNEQFF.